This is a list of T cell receptor beta chains from one sample in a study of neurological immune-mediated disorders. TCRdb passed the 5' RACE reads through MiXCR, listing each CDR3 protein once. The table lists roughly 32,000 distinct CDR3 sequences, about 6% of them singletons. Sequenced: CD4+ T cells from blood. Every receptor here comes from a woman aged 50 to 60 in good health. The CDR3 runs from the conserved cysteine through the conserved F or W. The order of the fields is clone size, D gene, J gene, V gene, CDR3 protein, CDR3 DNA. The D gene is left open where the match is weak. Size is stated for part of the rows, as once, few or many counts, or as a class when the clone is expanded.

many . TRBJ2-1 TRBV3-1 CASSQLGAEQFF TGTGCCAGCAGCCAACTTGGTGCTGAGCAGTTCTTC
many TRBD2 TRBJ2-7 TRBV20-1 CSAGRRGYEQYF TGCAGTGCTGGACGGCGGGGGTACGAGCAGTACTTC
many . TRBJ1-1 TRBV28 CASSPPPRRSYEAFF TGTGCCAGCAGTCCACCCCCCCGGCGCAGCTATGAAGCTTTCTTT
many . TRBJ2-5 TRBV9 CASSLRGWDGGETQYF TGTGCCAGCAGCCTTCGGGGATGGGATGGAGGAGAGACCCAGTACTTC
many TRBD1 TRBJ2-3 TRBV10-2 CASSEDGWDRVFSGTTDTQYF TGCGCCAGCAGTGAGGATGGGTGGGACAGGGTTTTCTCGGGCACAACAGATACGCAGTATTTT
many . TRBJ1-1 TRBV20-1 CSASRGMNTEAFF TGCAGTGCTAGTAGGGGAATGAACACTGAAGCTTTCTTT
many . TRBJ2-1 TRBV27 CASSPLGNPGDEQFF TGTGCCAGCAGTCCGTTAGGTAACCCGGGCGATGAGCAGTTCTTC
many . TRBJ2-7 TRBV5-1 CASSQARGERYEQYF TGCGCCAGCAGCCAGGCAAGAGGGGAGCGTTACGAGCAGTACTTC
. . TRBJ1-1 TRBV30 CAWSVGGVVPEAFF TGTGCCTGGAGTGTTGGCGGGGTGGTGCCTGAAGCTTTCTTT
many TRBD2 TRBJ2-3 TRBV20-1 CSARRAAGGIDTQYF TGCAGTGCTAGACGGGCAGCGGGGGGGATAGATACGCAGTATTTT
many TRBD2 TRBJ2-1 TRBV4-2 CASSQDGGGGEFF TGTGCCAGCAGCCAAGATGGCGGGGGAGGAGAGTTCTTC
many . TRBJ1-1 TRBV5-1 CASAPAENTEAFF TGCGCCAGCGCGCCGGCGGAGAACACTGAAGCTTTCTTT
many TRBD1 TRBJ1-2 TRBV6-6 CASSFTGTGAIIYGYTF TGTGCCAGCAGTTTTACCGGGACAGGGGCCATTATCTATGGCTACACCTTC
many TRBD1 TRBJ1-6 TRBV4-1 CASSQRTGELDNSPLHF TGCGCCAGCAGCCAGAGGACAGGGGAATTGGATAATTCACCCCTCCACTTT
many TRBD1 TRBJ2-6 TRBV6-1 CASKNRGHSGANVLTF TGTGCCAGCAAAAACAGGGGCCACTCTGGGGCCAACGTCCTGACTTTC
medium-sized TRBD2 TRBJ2-2 TRBV7-2 CASAGGGAGELFF TGTGCCAGCGCTGGCGGGGGGGCCGGGGAGCTGTTTTTT
many TRBD1 TRBJ2-7 TRBV5-1 CASSFGKTGAAYEQYF TGCGCCAGCAGCTTTGGGAAGACAGGGGCGGCCTACGAGCAGTACTTC
many TRBD1 TRBJ2-2 TRBV5-5 CASTQGHTGELFF TGTGCCAGCACACAGGGGCACACCGGGGAGCTGTTTTTT
many . TRBJ1-6 TRBV10-3 CAINPGRDSPLHF TGTGCCATCAATCCCGGACGGGATTCACCCCTCCACTTT
many . TRBJ2-4 TRBV10-3 CAIRPGSGKNIQYF TGTGCCATCAGGCCGGGTAGCGGCAAAAACATTCAGTACTTC
few . TRBJ2-7 TRBV18 CASSPLDTYEQYF TGTGCCAGCTCACCACTTGATACCTACGAGCAGTACTTC
many TRBD2 TRBJ2-3 TRBV5-5 CASSSRRLGLAGGTDTQYF TGTGCCAGCAGCTCGCGACGCCTGGGACTAGCGGGAGGAACAGATACGCAGTATTTT